These 32 T cell receptor beta chains share one sample of origin, sequenced in a study of blood T cell repertoires in COVID-19. Data came from immunoSEQ multiplex PCR; TCRdb stores just in-frame clones and leaves some out. The data hold approximately 200,000 clones, with about 76% observed a single time. Sequencing used peripheral blood. These receptors were obtained from a woman in her forties with COVID-19, enrolled during active disease.

On this clone: At one end the junction does not follow the germline gene, possibly because of a read error. J is TRBJ2-1 and V is TRBV23-1; D not resolved. TRBV23-1 qualifies as an ORF whose function is uncertain. The CDR3 contains 12 residues. The CDR3, as DNA: TGCGCCAGCAGTCTCGGCCGGGTCGTATTAATCTTC. Residues: CASSLGRVVLIF.

This clone was detected only once. This chain uses TRBV18 with TRBJ1-1; tentatively, D is TRBD1 (6 bases). CDR3 length: 15 residues. Germline values: CDR1 KGHSH, CDR2 LQKENI. V lost 6 bases to trimming and J lost 4 bases, with 18 bases between them. In DNA, the CDR3 is TGTGCCAGCTCCAGGGGTCAGGGCGGAATCACTGAAGCTTTCTTT. Translating it yields CASSRGQGGITEAFF.

The chain is built from TRBV11-3 and TRBJ1-1, with a possible D match to TRBD1 (6 bases). Germline V CDR1 and CDR2: SGHNT, YENEEA. The CDR3 runs to 13 residues. The V and J ends lost 3 bases and 4 bases respectively, with 9 bases between them. CDR3 protein: CASSFLQGTEAFF. CDR3 nucleotide sequence: TGTGCCAGCAGCTTTCTACAGGGCACTGAAGCTTTCTTT.

This chain joins TRBV11-3 and TRBJ1-1, with 8 bases that match TRBD1. The V segment lost 4 bases and the J segment 3 bases; nucleotides outside the gene matches: 7. The germline CDR1 and CDR2 sequences are SGHNT and YENEEA. CDR3 length equals 15 residues. CDR3 residues: CASSSSGQADTEAFF. DNA for the CDR3: TGTGCCAGCAGCTCCTCGGGACAGGCGGACACTGAAGCTTTCTTT.

The V call is TRBV30, the J call TRBJ2-7; weak D call: TRBD1 (5 bases). The V gene's germline CDR1 is GTSNPN and CDR2 SVGIG (reference sequence). Deletions cut 0 bases from V and 3 bases from J, with 9 bases between. The CDR3 extends over 13 amino acids. CDR3 coding DNA: TGTGCCTGGAGTGTACAGGCTTACTACGAGCAGTACTTC. Translation gives CAWSVQAYYEQYF.

This clone was seen a few times. The gene calls are TRBV15 and TRBJ2-5; TRBD2 agrees at 12 bases. Germline V CDR1 and CDR2: LNHNV, YYDKDF (reference sequence). V dropped 5 bases and J dropped 2; count of bases not matched to a gene: 6. The CDR3 has 16 amino acids. This CDR3 is CATSGGLAGPQETQYF. For the CDR3, the DNA is TGTGCCACCAGCGGAGGACTAGCGGGGCCTCAAGAGACCCAGTACTTC.

CDR3 in DNA: TGTGCCAGCAGCCCCCTAGCGGGGGCCTCTCTCTCTGTGGCCCAGTACTTC. It is translated as CASSPLAGASLSVAQYF. The chain couples TRBV5-6 to TRBJ2-5, with 10 positions matching TRBD2. The CDR3 has 17 residues. The germline CDR1 and CDR2 sequences are SGHDT and YYEEEE. Trimming at V came to 4 bases and at J to 9 bases, leaving 18 bases not matched to a gene.

V is TRBV5-4 and J is TRBJ2-2; TRBD2 aligns across 15 bases. V shed 4 bases and J 5 bases; nucleotides not matched to a gene: 6. The CDR3 is made up of 17 amino acids. Per germline, CDR1 SGHNT and CDR2 YYREEE (reference sequence). The CDR3 sequence is CASSRGLAGGDTGELFF. In nucleotides, the CDR3 is TGTGCCAGCAGCCGCGGACTAGCGGGGGGGGATACCGGGGAGCTGTTTTTT.

The chain has TRBV7-3 and TRBJ2-6, with D perhaps matching TRBD1 (5 bases). Trimming stripped 1 base from V and 0 bases from J, with 7 bases between. From germline, CDR1 is SGHTA and CDR2 FQGTGA. The CDR3 is made up of 16 amino acids. The CDR3 loop is CASSLSDSSGANVLTF. CDR3 nucleotides: TGTGCCAGCAGCTTAAGTGACAGCTCTGGGGCCAACGTCCTGACTTTC.

The chain employs TRBV27 and TRBJ2-1, with TRBD2 matching 10 bases. Germline lookup yields CDR1 MNHEY and CDR2 SMNVEV (reference sequence). V dropped 3 bases and J dropped 7; count of bases not matched to a gene: 6. The length of the CDR3 is 15 residues. The CDR3 DNA reads as TGTGCCAGCAGTTTGGGTAGCGGGAGGTCTAATGAGCAGTTCTTC. Protein: CASSLGSGRSNEQFF.

The genes are TRBV27 and TRBJ2-2, with 9 nucleotides matching TRBD1. The CDR3 is made up of 14 amino acids. The V gene's germline CDR1 is MNHEY and CDR2 SMNVEV (reference sequence). J lost 7 bases, V lost 3 bases, and 3 bases had no gene match. For the CDR3, the DNA is TGTGCCAGCAGTTTTGGGACAGGGCGCGGGGAGCTGTTTTTT. This encodes CASSFGTGRGELFF.

The genes are TRBV5-5 and TRBJ2-3; D unresolved. Germline V CDR1 and CDR2: SGHKS, YYEKEE (reference sequence). There are 12 residues in the CDR3. The ends were cut back, 0 bases at V and 8 bases at J, with 7 bases in the middle. The CDR3 spells CASSLDGVTQYF. DNA for the CDR3: TGTGCCAGCAGCTTGGATGGAGTTACGCAGTATTTT.

V is TRBV2 and J is TRBJ2-7; TRBD2 matches at 10 bases. V lost 7 bases and J lost 4; bases outside the gene matches: 4. CDR3 size: 13 residues. Germline CDR1 and CDR2: SNHLY and FYNNEI. This CDR3 is CASTTSGNYEQYF. The DNA of the CDR3 is TGTGCCAGCACCACTAGCGGGAATTACGAGCAGTACTTC.

This chain joins TRBV5-6 and TRBJ1-5; the match to TRBD1 covers 9 bases. CDR1 and CDR2 (germline): SGHDT, YYEEEE. V shed 0 bases, J shed 3 bases, and the junction held 4 bases outside the gene matches. The CDR3 length is 16 residues. The CDR3 DNA reads as TGTGCCAGCAGCTTGGGGACAGGGGCTCTCAATCAGCCCCAGCATTTT. It encodes CASSLGTGALNQPQHF. The variable domain in full, with the rest retrieved from reference TRBV5-6 and TRBJ1-5, is DAGVTQSPTHLIKTRGQQVTLRCSPKSGHDTVSWYQQALGQGPQFIFQYYEEEERQRGNFPDRFSGHQFPNYSSELNVNALLLGDSALYLCASSLGTGALNQPQHFGDGTRLSIL.

The gene calls are TRBV9 and TRBJ2-4; possibly TRBD1 for D (5 bases). The CDR3 is 16 amino acids. The V and J ends lost 4 bases and 0 bases respectively, with 14 bases between them. Per the germline V gene, CDR1 is SGDLS and CDR2 is YYNGEE. CDR3 in amino acids: CASSPSPQGAKNIQYF. The CDR3 bases are TGTGCCAGCAGCCCCAGCCCCCAGGGAGCCAAAAACATTCAGTACTTC.

The chain employs TRBV27 and TRBJ2-5; no clear D gene. The germline gives CDR1 MNHEY, CDR2 SMNVEV (reference sequence). The CDR3 loop spans 11 amino acids. V gave up 2 bases and J gave up 5 bases, with 3 bases separating them. The CDR3 DNA reads TGTGCCAGCAGTTTACTTGAGACCCAGTACTTC. Its translation: CASSLLETQYF.

The table lists this clone with a few counts. V gene TRBV19 combines with J gene TRBJ2-2; the match to TRBD2 covers 14 bases. CDR3 length: 18 residues. The V and J ends lost 3 bases and 5 bases, in that order; junction bases with no gene match: 8. The germline V gene encodes CDR1 LNHDA and CDR2 SQIVND (reference sequence). CDR3 sequence (DNA): TGTGCCAGTAGTATTTGGACTAGCGGGAGGAGAAGTACCGGGGAGCTGTTTTTT. This translates into CASSIWTSGRRSTGELFF.

This rearrangement joins TRBV2 to TRBJ1-3, with D possibly TRBD1 on 6 matching bases. Trimming pared 5 bases from V and 4 bases from J, leaving 12 bases between. The CDR3 loop spans 14 amino acids. Per the germline V gene, CDR1 is SNHLY and CDR2 is FYNNEI. DNA for the CDR3: TGTGCCAGCAGTCCCCAGGGGCAGGGAAACACCATATATTTT. Its protein product is CASSPQGQGNTIYF. Full variable domain (outside the CDR3, taken from reference TRBV2 and TRBJ1-3): EPEVTQTPSHQVTQMGQEVILRCVPISNHLYFYWYRQILGQKVEFLVSFYNNEISEKSEIFDDQFSVERPDGSNFTLKIRSTKLEDSAMYFCASSPQGQGNTIYFGEGSWLTVV.

This clone has just a few counts. This sequence joins TRBV10-3 and TRBJ1-5; 9 nucleotides agree with TRBD1. Trimming at V came to 9 bases and at J to 1 base, leaving 1 base not matched to a gene. Germline CDR1 ENHRY, CDR2 SYGVKD. CDR3 length: 13 residues. CDR3 bases: TGTGCCATAGGGACAGGGAGCAATCAGCCCCAGCATTTT. Amino acids: CAIGTGSNQPQHF.

V is TRBV19 and J is TRBJ2-7; 8 nucleotides align to TRBD1. The V segment lost 5 bases and the J segment 4 bases; nucleotides outside the gene matches: 13. Germline V gene sequence: CDR1 LNHDA, CDR2 SQIVND (reference sequence). This CDR3 contains 16 residues. This chain's CDR3 is CASSQDRGTLVYEQYF. CDR3 sequence (DNA): TGTGCCAGTAGTCAAGACAGGGGAACCCTGGTATACGAGCAGTACTTC.

The chain links TRBV12-3 or TRBV12-4 to TRBJ1-2; 7 bases align to TRBD1. The CDR3 runs to 13 residues. J gave up 3 bases and V 6 bases, and 4 bases lay outside the gene matches. This CDR3 is CASSWGTDYGYTF. DNA of the CDR3: TGTGCCAGCAGCTGGGGGACAGACTATGGCTACACCTTC.

Only a few counts were recorded for this clone. The V and J genes are TRBV19 and TRBJ2-2, with D maybe TRBD1 (5 bases). The CDR3 contains 15 residues. Trimming left V 2 bases short and J 0 bases short, with 7 bases between. The germline CDR1 and CDR2 sequences are LNHDA and SQIVND (reference sequence). This CDR3 is CASSIIQANTGELFF. The CDR3 region has the DNA TGTGCCAGTAGTATAATACAGGCGAACACCGGGGAGCTGTTTTTT.

This chain connects TRBV25-1 to TRBJ2-7; D is unclear. The germline CDR1 and CDR2 sequences are MGHDK and SYGVNS. The V gene lost 1 base and the J gene lost 2 bases, with 9 bases spanning the gap. This CDR3 region has 14 residues. The CDR3 loop reads CASSESNRPYEQYF. DNA of the CDR3: TGTGCCAGCAGTGAATCGAACAGACCCTACGAGCAGTACTTC.

J is TRBJ2-3 and V is TRBV5-1, with 7 bases aligning to TRBD2. The CDR3 is 16 amino acids. J was trimmed by 2 bases and V by 4 bases; bases with no gene match: 10. Germline CDR1 SGHRS, CDR2 YFSETQ. The DNA of the CDR3 is TGCGCCAGCAGCCGGGAAGCGGGACCGCTCACAGATACGCAGTATTTT. Translating gives CASSREAGPLTDTQYF.

This clone was picked up a small number of times. The genes are TRBV5-4 and TRBJ2-7, with TRBD2 matching 8 bases. The germline V gene encodes CDR1 SGHNT and CDR2 YYREEE (reference sequence). Trimming took 4 bases from V and 4 from J; bases not matched to a gene: 4. The CDR3 contains 13 residues. In DNA form, the CDR3 reads TGTGCCAGCAGCCTTAGCGGGAATTACGAGCAGTACTTC. Translated: CASSLSGNYEQYF.

The chain carries TRBV4-2 and TRBJ2-3; D is ambiguous. Germline-derived CDR1 and CDR2 are LGHNA and YNFKEQ. Trimming cost V 0 bases and J 0 bases, with 7 bases left between them. This CDR3 has 15 residues. CDR3 sequence (DNA): TGTGCCAGCAGCCAAGACCCTATTAGCACAGATACGCAGTATTTT. It yields the protein CASSQDPISTDTQYF.

This chain links TRBV29-1 with TRBJ2-7, with TRBD1 as a possible D gene (5 bases). The CDR3 length is 13 residues. V dropped 1 base and J dropped 3 bases, with 10 bases sitting between them. Germline V gene sequence: CDR1 SQVTM, CDR2 ANQGSEA. The CDR3 region is CSVEGQGGYEQYF. As DNA, the CDR3 is TGCAGCGTTGAAGGCCAGGGTGGCTACGAGCAGTACTTC.

CDR3 amino acids: CASRGEVETQYF. DNA of the CDR3: TGTGCCAGCAGGGGGGAGGTAGAGACCCAGTACTTC. V usage is TRBV6-5 and J usage is TRBJ2-5; D might be TRBD2 (6 bases). The germline gives CDR1 MNHEY, CDR2 SVGAGI. CDR3 size: 12 residues. The V and J ends lost 6 bases and 4 bases respectively, with 9 bases between them.

The sample holds one count of this clone. The chain is built from TRBV2 and TRBJ1-5; D call uncertain. The CDR3 extends over 14 amino acids. V lost 0 bases and J 0 bases, leaving 3 bases between the germline ends. The germline gives CDR1 SNHLY, CDR2 FYNNEI. The chain's CDR3 is CASSEASSNQPQHF. CDR3 nucleotides: TGTGCCAGCAGTGAAGCCTCTAGCAATCAGCCCCAGCATTTT.

This rearrangement joins TRBV18 to TRBJ2-7; a possible D gene is TRBD1 (5 bases). Germline assignment: CDR1 KGHSH and CDR2 LQKENI. The V gene lost 2 bases and the J gene lost 7 bases, with 9 bases spanning the gap. The CDR3 has 12 residues. CDR3 residues: CASSPSTDEQYF. The CDR3 DNA sequence: TGTGCCAGCTCACCATCGACAGATGAGCAGTACTTC.

The J gene is TRBJ1-2, the V gene TRBV7-2; 11 bases match TRBD1. From germline, CDR1 is SGHTA and CDR2 FQGNSA. This CDR3 is 15 amino acids long. V trimming: 4 bases; J trimming: 4 bases; junction bases outside the gene matches: 5. The CDR3 here is CASSSIGTGGYGYTF. The CDR3 DNA sequence: TGTGCCAGCAGCTCGATTGGGACAGGGGGCTATGGCTACACCTTC.

The J gene is TRBJ2-3, the V gene TRBV5-1, with D tentatively TRBD1 (6 bases). Germline values: CDR1 SGHRS, CDR2 YFSETQ. The germline V and J ends were trimmed by 0 bases and 6 bases, with 8 bases remaining between them. The CDR3 consists of 13 residues. CDR3 loop: CASSLDTGDTQYF. The DNA for the CDR3 is TGCGCCAGCAGCTTGGATACAGGGGATACGCAGTATTTT. The full variable domain, in which reference TRBV5-1 and TRBJ2-3 provide the parts outside the CDR3, is KAGVTQTPRYLIKTRGQQVTLSCSPISGHRSVSWYQQTPGQGLQFLFEYFSETQRNKGNFPGRFSGRQFSNSRSEMNVSTLELGDSALYLCASSLDTGDTQYFGPGTRLTVL.